Listed here are 20 T cell receptor beta chains from one sample, sequenced in a study of CD8 T cells in Susac syndrome. Reverse transcription used about 0.45 to 1 ug RNA and random hexamers. From the immunoSEQ multiplex PCR reads, TCRdb called clonotypes with MiXCR, one entry per CDR3 protein. The table has approximately 100,000 distinct CDR3 sequences, 85% to 95% seen once. The source material was CD4+ T cells from PBMCs. These TCRs come from a human donor in good health.

The chain recombines TRBV27 with TRBJ2-3; D unresolved. Germline V gene data show CDR1 as MNHEY and CDR2 as SMNVEV (reference sequence). CDR3 length equals 13 residues. Trimming took off 6 bases at V and 0 bases at J, with 7 bases between the two ends. The chain's CDR3 is CASRSLSTDTQYF. CDR3 in DNA: TGTGCCAGCAGATCACTGAGCACAGATACGCAGTATTTT.

V is TRBV6-5 and J is TRBJ2-1; TRBD1 matches 9 bases. Per germline, CDR1 MNHEY and CDR2 SVGAGI. The CDR3 covers 14 residues. The ends lost 5 bases at V and 8 bases at J; junction bases unmatched: 7. The CDR3 sequence: CASSPGTGNDEQFF. DNA of the CDR3: TGTGCCAGCAGTCCCGGGACAGGGAACGATGAGCAGTTCTTC.

The rearrangement links TRBV5-1 to TRBJ2-2; tentatively, D is TRBD2 (5 bases). The CDR3 has 16 residues. Germline values: CDR1 SGHRS, CDR2 YFSETQ. V lost 1 base, J lost 3 bases, and 13 bases lay in between. CDR3 nucleotide sequence: TGCGCCAGCAGCTTGTTAGAGGGAAGGTACACCGGGGAGCTGTTTTTT. It specifies CASSLLEGRYTGELFF.

The V gene is TRBV20-1, the J gene TRBJ1-2; TRBD1 might be the D (5 bases). CDR1 DFQATT and CDR2 SNEGSKA come from the germline V gene (reference sequence). The length of the CDR3 is 13 residues. The ends were cut back, 3 bases at V and 8 bases at J, with 16 bases in the middle. Written as DNA, the CDR3 is TGCAGTGCTAGTAGAGCGCAGGGACGCGGCTACACCTTC. Amino acids: CSASRAQGRGYTF.

CDR3 bases: TGTGCCAGCAGCCTACCTTGGCGGAGCACAGATACGCAGTATTTT. This gives the protein CASSLPWRSTDTQYF. V gene TRBV3-1 combines with J gene TRBJ2-3; D is ambiguous. CDR1 is LGHDT, CDR2 YNNKEL, per germline (reference sequence). Between the trimmed V and J ends, which lost 4 bases and 0 bases, there was a span of 11 bases. The CDR3 loop spans 15 amino acids.

This rearrangement joins TRBV20-1 to TRBJ1-5; D possibly corresponds to TRBD1 (5 bases). Germline-derived CDR1 and CDR2 are DFQATT and SNEGSKA (reference sequence). The CDR3 is 15 residues long. V dropped 0 bases and J dropped 11 bases, with 20 bases sitting between them. CDR3 protein: CSARDPDTNWVTQHF. CDR3 in DNA: TGCAGTGCTAGAGACCCGGACACAAACTGGGTAACCCAGCATTTT.

This clonotype was detected once. The J gene is TRBJ1-5, the V gene TRBV25-1; D is undetermined. V lost 2 bases and J 4 bases, leaving 6 bases between the germline ends. Germline values: CDR1 MGHDK, CDR2 SYGVNS. The CDR3 contains 13 residues. The CDR3 DNA is TGTGCCAGCAGTGAAGCGATAAATCAGCCCCAGCATTTT. Its protein product is CASSEAINQPQHF.

The rearrangement links TRBV9 to TRBJ2-1; possible D gene TRBD2, 6 bases. CDR1 SGDLS and CDR2 YYNGEE come from the germline V gene. The CDR3 consists of 15 residues. Trimming removed 0 bases from V and 7 bases from J, with 14 bases in between. In nucleotides, the CDR3 is TGTGCCAGCAGCGTAGCGGGAGTGATGGAAAATGAGCAGTTCTTC. This sequence encodes CASSVAGVMENEQFF.

The gene calls are TRBV20-1 and TRBJ2-7; 7 bases agree with TRBD1. The length of the CDR3 is 15 residues. Germline-derived CDR1 and CDR2 are DFQATT and SNEGSKA (reference sequence). The trim removed 0 bases at V and 0 bases at J, leaving 5 bases unmatched. For the CDR3, the DNA is TGCAGTGCTAGAGATGTCCGGGACAGCTCCTACGAGCAGTACTTC. This encodes CSARDVRDSSYEQYF.

The genes are TRBV6-5 and TRBJ2-1, with TRBD2 identical over 7 bases. V lost 7 bases to trimming and J lost 10 bases; unmatched junction nucleotides: 10. Germline CDR1 reads MNHEY; CDR2 reads SVGAGI. CDR3 length: 13 amino acids. The CDR3 here is CASTPGWGGEQFF. As DNA, the CDR3 is TGTGCCAGCACCCCGGGATGGGGGGGGGAGCAGTTCTTC.

This CDR3 reads CASSLGNANTEAFF. The CDR3 DNA follows: TGTGCCAGCAGCTTGGGAAACGCGAACACTGAAGCTTTCTTT. The V call is TRBV5-6, the J call TRBJ1-1; D is unresolved. Trimming took off 0 bases at V and 1 base at J, with 7 bases between the two ends. Germline-derived CDR1 and CDR2 are SGHDT and YYEEEE. The CDR3 totals 14 residues.

The chain recombines TRBV2 with TRBJ1-4; 11 positions agree with TRBD1. Germline CDR1 is SNHLY and CDR2 is FYNNEI. V shed 3 bases and J 6 bases; nucleotides not matched to a gene: 6. This CDR3 has 16 amino acids. CDR3 sequence: CASSELGQGAYEKLFF. The CDR3 DNA is TGTGCCAGCAGTGAGCTTGGACAGGGGGCCTATGAAAAACTGTTTTTT.

V usage is TRBV19 and J usage is TRBJ1-1, with D uncertain. Germline V gene data show CDR1 as LNHDA and CDR2 as SQIVND (reference sequence). The ends were cut back, 5 bases at V and 1 base at J, with 11 bases in the middle. CDR3 length: 14 amino acids. For the CDR3, the DNA is TGTGCCAGTAGTTCGGTTCGCAGGAACACTGAAGCTTTCTTT. Protein sequence: CASSSVRRNTEAFF.

CDR3 sequence (DNA): TGTGCCAGCAGTTTTCCCGGGATAGCGGGAGTGCCGGGAGAGCAGTTCTTC. Its translation: CASSFPGIAGVPGEQFF. The chain employs TRBV12-3 or TRBV12-4 and TRBJ2-1, with TRBD2 matching over 9 bases. V was clipped by 3 bases and J by 10 bases; unmatched bases: 16. This CDR3 is 17 amino acids long.

The rearrangement links TRBV10-3 to TRBJ2-4; 7 bases match TRBD1. Germline lookup yields CDR1 ENHRY and CDR2 SYGVKD. There are 17 residues in the CDR3. Unmatched junction bases numbered 8, after V lost 0 bases and J lost 3 bases. This CDR3 reads CAISESGAGGDKNIQYF. The CDR3 nucleotides are TGTGCCATCAGTGAGTCTGGGGCAGGGGGTGACAAAAACATTCAGTACTTC.

The rearrangement joins TRBV24-1 to TRBJ2-1; D perhaps matches TRBD1 (5 bases). Between the trimmed V and J ends, which lost 4 bases and 9 bases, there was a span of 6 bases. CDR3 size: 11 residues. Germline CDR1 is KGHDR and CDR2 is SFDVKD. Here the CDR3 reads CATSDRAEQFF. The CDR3 DNA reads as TGTGCCACCAGTGACAGGGCTGAGCAGTTCTTC.

The CDR3 DNA reads TGTGCCAGCAGTGAATCAGGGGCCCCCGGGGAGCTGTTTTTT. It encodes CASSESGAPGELFF. The V and J genes are TRBV2 and TRBJ2-2; D might be TRBD1 (6 bases). V was cut by 2 bases and J by 6 bases, with 10 bases left in between. The length of the CDR3 is 14 residues. CDR1 and CDR2 from the germline V gene are SNHLY and FYNNEI.

V is TRBV14 and J is TRBJ2-3; a possible D gene is TRBD2 (5 bases). The V end lost 2 bases, the J end lost 1 base, and 13 bases lay between the germline ends. CDR3 length: 16 residues. Germline lookup yields CDR1 SGHDN and CDR2 FVKESK. CDR3 sequence: CASSQIKGAGTDTQYF. CDR3 coding DNA: TGTGCCAGCAGCCAAATTAAGGGAGCGGGCACAGATACGCAGTATTTT. The complete variable domain, with remaining parts taken from reference TRBV14 and TRBJ2-3, reads EAGVTQFPSHSVIEKGQTVTLRCDPISGHDNLYWYRRVMGKEIKFLLHFVKESKQDESGMPNNRFLAERTGGTYSTLKVQPAELEDSGVYFCASSQIKGAGTDTQYFGPGTRLTVL.

In this sample, this clonotype turned up once. CDR3 in amino acids: CSAAGTSDGEQYF. The DNA of the CDR3 is TGCAGTGCTGCCGGGACTAGCGACGGCGAGCAGTACTTC. This rearrangement joins TRBV20-1 to TRBJ2-7; 10 bases map to TRBD2. This CDR3 has 13 amino acids. Germline loops: CDR1 DFQATT, CDR2 SNEGSKA (reference sequence). The ends lost 5 bases at V and 6 bases at J; junction bases unmatched: 7.

The genes are TRBV6-6 and TRBJ2-7, with no clear D. V lost 4 bases and J 4 bases, leaving 8 bases between the germline ends. The CDR3 is 12 amino acids. The V gene's germline CDR1 is MNHNY and CDR2 SVGAGI (reference sequence). The CDR3 coding sequence is TGTGCCAGCAGTTCACACAGATACGAGCAGTACTTC. This translates into CASSSHRYEQYF.